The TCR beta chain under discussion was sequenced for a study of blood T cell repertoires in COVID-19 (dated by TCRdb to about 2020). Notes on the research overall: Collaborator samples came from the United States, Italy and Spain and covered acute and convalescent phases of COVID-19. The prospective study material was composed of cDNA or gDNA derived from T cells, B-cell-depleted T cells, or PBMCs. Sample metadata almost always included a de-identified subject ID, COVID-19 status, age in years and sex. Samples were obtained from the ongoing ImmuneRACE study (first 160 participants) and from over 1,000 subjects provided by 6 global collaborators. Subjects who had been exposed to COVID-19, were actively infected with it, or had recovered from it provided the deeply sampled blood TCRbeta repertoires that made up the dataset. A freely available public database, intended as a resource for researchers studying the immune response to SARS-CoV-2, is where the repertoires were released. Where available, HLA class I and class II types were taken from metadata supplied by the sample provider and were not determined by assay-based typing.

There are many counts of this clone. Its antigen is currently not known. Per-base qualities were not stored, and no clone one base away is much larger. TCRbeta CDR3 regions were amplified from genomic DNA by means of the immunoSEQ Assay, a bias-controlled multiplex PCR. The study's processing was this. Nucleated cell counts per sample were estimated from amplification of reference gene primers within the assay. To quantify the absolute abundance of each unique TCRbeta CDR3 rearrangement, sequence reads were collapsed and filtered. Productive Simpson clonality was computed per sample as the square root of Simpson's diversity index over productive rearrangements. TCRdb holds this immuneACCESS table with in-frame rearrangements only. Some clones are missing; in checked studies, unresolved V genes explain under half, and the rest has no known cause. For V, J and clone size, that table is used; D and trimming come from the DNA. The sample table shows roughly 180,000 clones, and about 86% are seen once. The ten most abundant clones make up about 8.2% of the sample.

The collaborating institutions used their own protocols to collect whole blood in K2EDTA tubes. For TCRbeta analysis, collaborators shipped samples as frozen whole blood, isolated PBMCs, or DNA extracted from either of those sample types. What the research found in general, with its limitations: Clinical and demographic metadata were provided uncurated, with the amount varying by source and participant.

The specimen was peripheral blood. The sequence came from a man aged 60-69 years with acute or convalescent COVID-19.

The DNA is TGTGCCGCCGGCAGACAGTATAGCAATCAGCCCCAGCATTTT. This yields the protein CAAGRQYSNQPQHF. The chain uses TRBV27 and TRBJ1-5; TRBD1 might be the D gene, on 5 matching bases. CDR1 and CDR2 were assigned from the germline V gene (reference sequence) as MNHEY and SMNVEV. From its cysteine to its phenylalanine, the CDR3 spans 14 amino acids. Only CDR3 DNA remains: 42 bases, in frame from the first base. V is pared back by 11 bases and J by 0 bases, with 14 bases lying between the germline termini.